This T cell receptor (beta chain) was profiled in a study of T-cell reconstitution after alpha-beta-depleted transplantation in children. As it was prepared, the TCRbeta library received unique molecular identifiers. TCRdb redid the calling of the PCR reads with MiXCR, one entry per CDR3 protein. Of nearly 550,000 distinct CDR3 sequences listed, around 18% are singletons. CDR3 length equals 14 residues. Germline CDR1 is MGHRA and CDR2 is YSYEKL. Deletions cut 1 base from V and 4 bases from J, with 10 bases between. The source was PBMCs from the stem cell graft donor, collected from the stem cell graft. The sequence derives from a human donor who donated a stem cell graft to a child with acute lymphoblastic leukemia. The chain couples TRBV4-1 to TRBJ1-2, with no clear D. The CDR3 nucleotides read TGCGCCAGCAGCCAAGTCCCGCCACCCTATGGCTACACCTTC. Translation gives CASSQVPPPYGYTF.